This paragraph covers one T cell receptor (beta chain) sequence. V gave up 2 bases and J gave up 4 bases, with 5 bases separating them. Germline V gene sequence: CDR1 MDHEN, CDR2 SYDVKM. The CDR3 has 12 residues. Original processing methods: How many nucleated cells were present was estimated from reference gene primer amplification. Some clones are missing from TCRdb's copy, which holds only in-frame ones; the method was immunoSEQ multiplex PCR. Clone size and V and J calls were adopted from that table, with D and trimming inferred from the DNA. The table records about 89,000 clones, over 90% of them present only once. The sample is drawn from a study of blood T cell repertoires in COVID-19. Study details: Researchers got acute and convalescent COVID-19 samples from the United States, Italy and Spain. The analysed material was cDNA or gDNA that came from T cells, B-cell-depleted T cells, or PBMCs.

The genes are TRBV28 and TRBJ1-1, with D unclear. The sequence came from a human donor with active COVID-19. The donor label of this sample is uncertain. Sequencing was performed on peripheral blood. CDR3 region: CASSLELTEAFF. Written as DNA, the CDR3 is TGTGCCAGCAGTTTAGAACTCACTGAAGCTTTCTTT.